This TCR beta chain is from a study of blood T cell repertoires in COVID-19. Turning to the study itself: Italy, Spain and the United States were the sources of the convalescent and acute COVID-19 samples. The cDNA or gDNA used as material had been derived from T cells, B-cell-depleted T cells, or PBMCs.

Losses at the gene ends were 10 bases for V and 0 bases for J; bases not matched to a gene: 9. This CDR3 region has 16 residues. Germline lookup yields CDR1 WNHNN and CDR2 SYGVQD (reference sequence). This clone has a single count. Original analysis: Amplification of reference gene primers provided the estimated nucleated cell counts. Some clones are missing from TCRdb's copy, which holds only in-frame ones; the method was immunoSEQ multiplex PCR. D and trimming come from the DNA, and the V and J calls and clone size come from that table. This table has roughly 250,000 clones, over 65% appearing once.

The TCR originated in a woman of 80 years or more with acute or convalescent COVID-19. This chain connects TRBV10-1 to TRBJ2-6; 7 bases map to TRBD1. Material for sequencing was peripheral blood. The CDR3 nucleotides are TGCGCCACTACCGGGACAGTCAGCTCTGGGGCCAACGTCCTGACTTTC. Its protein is CATTGTVSSGANVLTF.